Here is one T cell receptor (beta chain) with its context. Its antigen is currently unknown. Assay used: immunoSEQ multiplex PCR; TCRdb lists only in-frame clones, some missing. This table holds 9,500 to 14,000 clones, just under 95% found once. The CDR3 loop spans 14 amino acids. After removal of 2 bases from V and 5 bases from J, the junction contained 4 bases not matched to a gene. Germline V gene data show CDR1 as MNHNY and CDR2 as SVGAGI (reference sequence). These data are taken from a study of T cells in narcolepsy. About the study: Healthy controls were enrolled alongside patients with narcolepsy type 1 or type 2. Points from the study as a whole: Reportedly, autoreactive clonotypes were serially detected in patients' blood but not controls'. Comparing one patient's CSF and blood CD4+ clonotypes highlighted HCRT- and TRIB2-specific autoreactive clonotypes. In some patient and control memory CD4+ samples, autoreactive clones were absent.

The TCR comes from a human donor with narcolepsy. The chain carries TRBV6-6 and TRBJ2-5, with 8 bases identical to TRBD1. The source material was CD45RA- memory CD4+ T cells from PBMCs. The CDR3 DNA reads as TGTGCCAGCAGTTACGGGCAGGGGGCCGAGACCCAGTACTTC. This codes for CASSYGQGAETQYF.